What follows are 7 T cell receptor beta chains derived from one specimen sequenced in a study of shared clonotypes between healthy human individuals. The repertoire was sequenced with immunoSEQ multiplex PCR; TCRdb's copy has only in-frame clones and lacks some. The sample has hundreds of thousands of clones, about 97% seen once. Sequencing was done on a sample of naive CD4+ T cells sorted from blood. Described subset: CD45RA+ positively selected. The receptors were sampled from a woman aged 30 to 39 in good health.

The rearrangement joins TRBV18 to TRBJ1-5; no firm D call. The CDR3 has 14 amino acids. The germline V gene has CDR1 KGHSH and CDR2 LQKENI. Trimming cost V 2 bases and J 9 bases, with 14 bases left between them. CDR3 residues: CASSPSEVGGPQHF. In DNA form, the CDR3 reads TGTGCCAGCTCACCATCGGAGGTCGGAGGGCCCCAGCATTTT.

The chain links TRBV7-2 to TRBJ2-7; 7 bases fit TRBD2. Germline trimming cut 4 bases from V and 5 bases from J; bases unmatched to any gene: 5. CDR3 length: 13 residues. The V gene's germline CDR1 is SGHTA and CDR2 FQGNSA. CDR3 in DNA: TGTGCCAGCAGCTCCCGTGCGGGGGACGAGCAGTACTTC. This translates into CASSSRAGDEQYF.

The V and J genes are TRBV19 and TRBJ2-7; 7 positions agree with TRBD1. The CDR3 contains 15 residues. The ends lost 4 bases at V and 2 bases at J; junction bases unmatched: 8. CDR1 is LNHDA and CDR2 is SQIVND in the germline V gene (reference sequence). CDR3 in amino acids: CASSTQQGTTYEQYF. The DNA for the CDR3 is TGTGCCAGTAGTACCCAACAGGGGACCACCTACGAGCAGTACTTC.

The rearrangement uses TRBV30 and TRBJ2-7; D uncertain. Per germline, CDR1 GTSNPN and CDR2 SVGIG (reference sequence). This CDR3 comprises 12 residues. V shed 2 bases and J shed 0 bases, with 5 bases lying between them. CDR3 sequence reads: CAWSLVSYEQYF. The CDR3 DNA follows: TGTGCCTGGAGTCTTGTCTCCTACGAGCAGTACTTC.

The chain employs TRBV7-2 and TRBJ2-5, with 11 bases that match TRBD1. Looked up from germline, CDR1 is SGHTA and CDR2 is FQGNSA. Losses at the gene ends were 2 bases for V and 5 bases for J; bases not matched to a gene: 10. This CDR3 spans 17 amino acids. In nucleotides, the CDR3 is TGTGCCAGCAGCTTAAAACGGACAGGGGGCTTCCGGGAGACCCAGTACTTC. It specifies CASSLKRTGGFRETQYF. The full variable domain, with the rest looked up from reference TRBV7-2 and TRBJ2-5, is GAGVSQSPSNKVTEKGKDVELRCDPISGHTALYWYRQSLGQGLEFLIYFQGNSAPDKSGLPSDRFSAERTGGSVSTLTIQRTQQEDSAVYLCASSLKRTGGFRETQYFGPGTRLLVL.

The chain is built from TRBV10-3 and TRBJ2-1; no clear D gene. This CDR3 is 15 amino acids long. Germline V CDR1 and CDR2: ENHRY, SYGVKD. Trimming removed 5 bases from V and 0 bases from J, with 11 bases in between. CDR3 in DNA: TGTGCCATCAGTTCTGATCTGAGCTCCTACAATGAGCAGTTCTTC. Translating it yields CAISSDLSSYNEQFF.

This chain connects TRBV5-5 to TRBJ1-1, with D hard to call. CDR1 is SGHKS and CDR2 is YYEKEE in the germline V gene (reference sequence). Deletions cut 0 bases from V and 4 bases from J, with 10 bases between. The CDR3 covers 14 residues. In nucleotides, the CDR3 is TGTGCCAGCAGCTTGGAATGGATGGGCACTGAAGCTTTCTTT. This gives the protein CASSLEWMGTEAFF.